The subject of this entry is one T cell receptor (beta chain). TCRdb keeps only in-frame clones here, not all; method: immunoSEQ multiplex PCR. Of about 200,000 clones listed, 85% to 90% are singletons. The data belong to a study of blood T cell repertoires in COVID-19. Study as a whole: COVID-19 samples from acute and convalescent phases originated in the United States, Italy and Spain. Sample material is recorded as cDNA or gDNA derived from T cells, B-cell-depleted T cells, or PBMCs.

Germline CDR1 is SEHNR and CDR2 is FQNEAQ (reference sequence). This CDR3 spans 12 amino acids. V lost 6 bases, J lost 6 bases, and 11 bases lay in between. The chain carries TRBV7-9 and TRBJ1-1; tentative D call: TRBD1 (6 bases). This sequence was found in a man over 45 with acute or convalescent COVID-19. The sequencing sample was made of peripheral blood. The CDR3 protein is CASSSGTPEAFF. CDR3 DNA sequence: TGTGCCAGCAGTTCCGGGACACCTGAAGCTTTCTTT.